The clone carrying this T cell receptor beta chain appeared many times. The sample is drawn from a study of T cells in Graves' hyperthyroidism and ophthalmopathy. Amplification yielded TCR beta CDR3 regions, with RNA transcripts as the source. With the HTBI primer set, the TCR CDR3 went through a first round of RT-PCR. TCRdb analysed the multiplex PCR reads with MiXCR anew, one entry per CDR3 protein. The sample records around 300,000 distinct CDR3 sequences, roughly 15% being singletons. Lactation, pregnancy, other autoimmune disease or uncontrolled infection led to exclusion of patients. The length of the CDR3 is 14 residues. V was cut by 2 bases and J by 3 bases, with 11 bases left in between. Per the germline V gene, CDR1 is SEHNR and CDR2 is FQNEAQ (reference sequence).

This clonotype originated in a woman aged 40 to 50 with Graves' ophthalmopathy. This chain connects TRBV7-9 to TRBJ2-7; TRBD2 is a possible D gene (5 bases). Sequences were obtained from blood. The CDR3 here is CASSLTGKLYEQYF. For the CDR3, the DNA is TGTGCCAGCAGCTTAACGGGAAAGCTCTACGAGCAGTACTTC.